One sample yielded the 9 T cell receptor beta chains listed below, sequenced in a study of early stage breast cancer tumors. Produced via immunoSEQ multiplex PCR; TCRdb's table is partial and in-frame only. Of several thousand clones in the sample, around two thirds were seen once. The source material was breast tumor tissue. Receptor source: a person aged 45 to 59 with breast cancer.

In its sample, this clone was seen a few times. The genes are TRBV27 and TRBJ1-5; D unclear. Trimming cost V 4 bases and J 9 bases, with 10 bases left between them. In germline, CDR1 is MNHEY, CDR2 SMNVEV (reference sequence). This CDR3 contains 12 residues. CDR3 in amino acids: CASSYGPGPQHF. The CDR3 nucleotides read TGTGCCAGCAGTTATGGGCCGGGGCCCCAGCATTTT.

The chain has TRBV11-2 and TRBJ2-7; D gene uncertain. The CDR3 runs to 13 residues. The germline V gene encodes CDR1 SGHAT and CDR2 FQNNGV. The V end lost 0 bases, the J end lost 5 bases, and 8 bases lay between the germline ends. In nucleotides, the CDR3 is TGTGCCAGCAGCTTAGATCTGGGTGACGAGCAGTACGTC. It encodes CASSLDLGDEQYV.

This clone was counted only a few times. The chain couples TRBV6-6 to TRBJ1-1, with D unresolved. V was pared by 0 bases and J by 0 bases, with 8 bases between. The CDR3 totals 15 residues. Germline loops: CDR1 MNHNY, CDR2 SVGAGI (reference sequence). CDR3 nucleotide sequence: TGTGCCAGCAGTTACTCGATAAGGCTGAACACTGAAGCTTTCTTT. Encoded protein: CASSYSIRLNTEAFF.

V and J are TRBV10-1 and TRBJ2-3; D not resolved. The CDR3 is 13 residues long. The germline CDR1 and CDR2 sequences are WNHNN and SYGVQD (reference sequence). V lost 2 bases, J lost 9 bases, and 12 bases lay in between. For the CDR3, the DNA is TGCGCCAGCAGTGAGGAGGAAGGTGACACGCAGTATTTT. This codes for CASSEEEGDTQYF.

The table lists this clone with a few counts. The chain combines TRBV7-8 with TRBJ1-2; D gene ambiguous. Germline V gene data show CDR1 as SGHVS and CDR2 as FQNEAQ. The length of the CDR3 is 13 residues. V lost 5 bases, J lost 2 bases, and 9 bases lay in between. CDR3 amino acids: CASSPERNYGYTF. The CDR3 coding sequence is TGTGCCAGCAGCCCCGAGCGCAACTATGGCTACACCTTC. Together with reference TRBV7-8 and TRBJ1-2, the CDR3 gives the full variable domain: GAGVSQSPRYKVAKRGQDVALRCDPISGHVSLFWYQQALGQGPEFLTYFQNEAQLDKSGLPSDRFFAERPEGSVSTLKIQRTQQEDSAVYLCASSPERNYGYTFGSGTRLTVV.

The V gene is TRBV11-2, the J gene TRBJ2-2, with D uncertain. This CDR3 region has 15 residues. V lost 0 bases to trimming and J lost 1 base, with 6 bases between them. CDR1 and CDR2 from the germline V gene are SGHAT and FQNNGV. In nucleotides, the CDR3 is TGTGCCAGCAGCTTAGAGGCAGGGAACACCGGGGAGCTGTTTTTT. Translation gives CASSLEAGNTGELFF.

The chain uses TRBV6-4 and TRBJ2-3; 10 nucleotides line up with TRBD2. The CDR3 runs 14 residues. J was trimmed by 3 bases and V by 6 bases; bases with no gene match: 3. The germline V gene encodes CDR1 MRHNA and CDR2 SNTAGT. The CDR3 nucleotides are TGTGCCAGCAGCCTACTAGCGGGGACAGATACGCAGTATTTT. It specifies CASSLLAGTDTQYF.

This clone was seen a handful of times. The V gene is TRBV19, the J gene TRBJ2-4, with D maybe TRBD1 (6 bases). The V gene lost 3 bases and the J gene lost 0 bases, with 12 bases spanning the gap. CDR3 size: 16 residues. Germline V gene lookup returns CDR1 LNHDA and CDR2 SQIVND (reference sequence). CDR3 amino acids: CASSMGTPEAKNIQYF. Written as DNA, the CDR3 is TGTGCCAGTAGTATGGGGACACCCGAAGCCAAAAACATTCAGTACTTC.

This clone was recorded a few times. The chain recombines TRBV6-5 with TRBJ2-5; weak D call: TRBD1 (5 bases). V shed 6 bases and J shed 4 bases, with 15 bases lying between them. CDR3 size: 14 residues. CDR1 is MNHEY and CDR2 is SVGAGI in the germline V gene. CDR3 sequence reads: CASSSTFRGETQYF. The DNA of the CDR3 is TGTGCCAGCAGCTCTACCTTTAGGGGAGAGACCCAGTACTTC.